This is a list of T cell receptor beta chains from one sample in a study of response to subunit inactivated influenza vaccine. MiXCR was run by TCRdb on the RT-PCR reads, yielding one entry per CDR3 protein. Of about 300,000 distinct CDR3 sequences listed, roughly 20% are singletons. Sample: PBMCs from blood, taken about 20 months after vaccination. These receptors all stem from a man aged 50 to 69 who received an inactivated influenza vaccine. Both conserved end residues are part of each CDR3. The D gene is left open where the match is weak. Clone size is shown for a subset of rows, as once, few, many or a class of expanded clone.

d_call	j_call	clone_size	v_call	cdr3_nt	cdr3_aa
-	TRBJ1-4	-	TRBV7-2	TGTGCCAGCAGCCCCCAGGTTGGGCCAAATGAAAAACTGTTTTTT	CASSPQVGPNEKLFF
-	TRBJ2-5	-	TRBV5-4	TGTGCCAGTGGGAGGTACCAAGAGACCCAGTACTTC	CASGRYQETQYF
-	TRBJ2-7	few	TRBV10-3	TGTGCCATCAGTGGTAACGTAAACGGGGTCTACGAGCAGTACTTC	CAISGNVNGVYEQYF
-	TRBJ2-3	-	TRBV12-3/TRBV12-4	TGTGCCAGCAGCTTAGGGGGGGGTACGCAGTATTTT	CASSLGGGTQYF
-	TRBJ1-2	many	TRBV5-1	TGCGCCAGCAGCTTGGGACAGACCTATGGCTACACCTTC	CASSLGQTYGYTF
-	TRBJ1-4	-	TRBV5-5	TGTGCCAGCAGCTTGTCCGTACAGGTTAATGAAAAACTGTTTTTT	CASSLSVQVNEKLFF
-	TRBJ2-4	few	TRBV29-1	TGCAGCGAACTACTTCTTACCGGGCTCGATGGTATTCAGTACTTC	CSELLLTGLDGIQYF
TRBD1	TRBJ1-5	few	TRBV10-2	TGCGCCACCCGGGACAGAGATCAGCCCCAGCATTTT	CATRDRDQPQHF
-	TRBJ2-7	once	TRBV29-1	TGCAGCGTTGAATCCCCGGTCAGTTCCTACGAGCAGTACTTC	CSVESPVSSYEQYF
TRBD1	TRBJ1-3	-	TRBV6-1	TGTGCCAGCAGAGCAGACCGGGACAGGAGAGTTGGAAACACCATATATTTT	CASRADRDRRVGNTIYF
-	TRBJ1-2	few	TRBV3-1	TGTGCCAGCAGTCAATTTGAAGGGGGTCGGGGCTATGGCTACACCTTC	CASSQFEGGRGYGYTF
-	TRBJ1-4	-	TRBV4-2	TGTGCCAGCAGCCGAGCCTTTTTAGCTTCTAATGAAAAACTGTTTTTT	CASSRAFLASNEKLFF
-	TRBJ1-5	few	TRBV12-3/TRBV12-4	TGTGCCAGCACCTCCAATAGCAATCAGCCCCAGCATTTT	CASTSNSNQPQHF
-	TRBJ1-6	-	TRBV4-3	TGCGCCAGCAGCCAAGGGGGTGACTCACCCCTCCACTTT	CASSQGGDSPLHF
-	TRBJ2-3	-	TRBV20-1	TGCAGTGCTAGTAGCGGAGATACGCAGTATTTT	CSASSGDTQYF
TRBD1	TRBJ2-2	few	TRBV28	TGTGCCAGCAGCTCTCAGGGACAGGGGGCCGGCACCGGGGAGCTGTTTTTT	CASSSQGQGAGTGELFF
-	TRBJ1-1	-	TRBV19	TGTGCCAGTAGTGTGGCAGACCCCATGAACTCTGAAGCTTTCTTT	CASSVADPMNSEAFF
TRBD1	TRBJ2-4	-	TRBV5-1	TGCGCCAGCAGTAGTCTGGGACAGCCTAAAAACATTCAGTACTTC	CASSSLGQPKNIQYF
-	TRBJ1-4	-	TRBV5-4	TGTGCCAGCAGCTTGGGCGGGTATAGTAATGAAAAACTGTTTTTT	CASSLGGYSNEKLFF
-	TRBJ2-1	once	TRBV4-1	TGCGCCAGCAGCCAAGCTCCGTTGAATGAGCAGTTCTTC	CASSQAPLNEQFF
-	TRBJ1-6	-	TRBV11-2	TGTGCCAGCAGCTTAGGATGGGCTATATTTACGGGAAATTCACCCCTCCACTTT	CASSLGWAIFTGNSPLHF
-	TRBJ1-5	-	TRBV12-3/TRBV12-4	TGTGCCAGCAGCCCCCACCCCCACGGGATGCGGCCCCAGCATTTT	CASSPHPHGMRPQHF
-	TRBJ2-4	-	TRBV12-3/TRBV12-4	TGTGCCAGCAGCCGAGGGGCAGCCAAAAACATTCAGTACTTC	CASSRGAAKNIQYF